The next 17 T cell receptor beta chains were all read from a single sample in a study of blood T cells in healthy people across ages. The authors ran a second PCR of roughly 6 to 11 cycles using a sample-barcoded 5' primer and a J-beta primer mix. TCRdb re-derived calls from the 5' RACE reads in MiXCR, one entry per CDR3 protein. This sample has 600,000 to 800,000 distinct CDR3 sequences, with 40% to 65% found just once. Sequenced sample: blood. Every receptor here comes from a woman of 80 years or more in good health.

About this clonotype itself: A clone one base away is much larger, so this may be a read error. The chain combines TRBV29-1 with TRBJ2-1; D is undetermined. The CDR3 is 14 residues long. CDR1 and CDR2 (germline): SQVTM, ANQGSEA. V was clipped by 2 bases and J by 0 bases, with 8 bases between them. The chain's CDR3 is CSVERQSSYNEQFF. CDR3 DNA: TGCAGCGTTGAACGCCAGAGCTCCTACAATGAGCAGTTCTTC.

This clonotype was picked up many times. The chain links TRBV7-2 to TRBJ2-4; TRBD1 aligns across 7 bases. The germline V gene has CDR1 SGHTA and CDR2 FQGNSA. The CDR3 sequence is 16 residues long. With V trimmed by 5 bases and J by 0 bases, 7 bases remained unmatched. The CDR3 DNA reads TGTGCCAGCAGCGCATACAGGGGATTAGCCAAAAACATTCAGTACTTC. Translating it yields CASSAYRGLAKNIQYF.

A few counts support this clonotype. A much larger clone lies one base from this, so it may be a read error. This sequence joins TRBV6-6 and TRBJ2-7; D perhaps matches TRBD2 (6 bases). The CDR3 consists of 13 residues. From germline, CDR1 is MNHNY and CDR2 SVGAGI (reference sequence). Trimming pared 2 bases from V and 7 bases from J, leaving 12 bases between. The CDR3 coding sequence is TGTGCCAGCAGTTACGATTACAGCGGGGAGCAGTACTTC. Its translation: CASSYDYSGEQYF.

The genes are TRBV7-3 and TRBJ1-6, with unresolved D. The CDR3 extends over 13 amino acids. CDR1 and CDR2 from the germline V gene are SGHTA and FQGTGA. Trimming cost V 3 bases and J 10 bases, with 10 bases left between them. The CDR3 reads CASSLTGESPLHF. The CDR3 region has the DNA TGTGCCAGCAGCTTGACTGGGGAGTCACCCCTCCACTTT.

Worth noting for this clonotype: Given a much more abundant clone one base away, this may be a read error. The chain is built from TRBV4-2 and TRBJ2-3; possibly TRBD1 or TRBD2 for D (5 bases each). Germline V gene sequence: CDR1 LGHNA, CDR2 YNFKEQ. The CDR3 loop spans 14 amino acids. Trimming stripped 1 base from V and 4 bases from J, with 9 bases between. The CDR3 nucleotides read TGTGCCAGCAGCCAAGGGGGACGGGCAGATACGCAGTATTTT. Protein sequence: CASSQGGRADTQYF.

The chain has TRBV12-3 or TRBV12-4 and TRBJ2-3; a weak D match, TRBD2 (5 bases). Trimming pared 10 bases from V and 1 base from J, leaving 12 bases between. The CDR3 consists of 13 residues. The CDR3 loop reads CATFRRGTDTQYF. Here the CDR3 DNA reads TGTGCCACCTTTAGGCGGGGCACAGATACGCAGTATTTT.

For this clonotype: This may be a read error, as it is one base from a much larger clone. The V gene is TRBV7-9, the J gene TRBJ2-1; D remains ambiguous. The CDR3 extends over 15 amino acids. The germline V gene encodes CDR1 SEHNR and CDR2 FQNEAQ (reference sequence). The V gene lost 3 bases and the J gene lost 8 bases, with 17 bases spanning the gap. CDR3 DNA sequence: TGTGCCAGCAGCTTTCTGGCGGAAGGAAGTCATGAGCAGTTCTTC. As protein: CASSFLAEGSHEQFF.

The chain carries TRBV3-1 and TRBJ2-7, with D possibly being TRBD1 or TRBD2 (5 bases each). Trimming took 2 bases from V and 1 from J, leaving 9 bases between them. Germline V gene sequence: CDR1 LGHDT, CDR2 YNNKEL (reference sequence). The CDR3 length is 14 residues. The CDR3 here is CASSQTGTSYEQYF. CDR3 coding DNA: TGTGCCAGCAGCCAAACCGGGACGTCCTACGAGCAGTACTTC.

This clonotype was counted a few times. The chain links TRBV4-1 to TRBJ2-1, with 7 nucleotides matching TRBD2. The CDR3 contains 16 residues. CDR1 and CDR2 from the germline V gene are MGHRA and YSYEKL. Unmatched junction bases numbered 8, after V lost 3 bases and J lost 3 bases. Written as DNA, the CDR3 is TGCGCCAGCAGCCACACTCCGGGACTAAACTACAATGAGCAGTTCTTC. Translated: CASSHTPGLNYNEQFF.

This clonotype was recorded many times. Here the CDR3 reads CASRELRTVLYNEQFF. As DNA, the CDR3 is TGTGCCAGCAGGGAACTACGGACAGTCCTCTACAATGAGCAGTTCTTC. The chain joins TRBV2 to TRBJ2-1, with D possibly matching TRBD1 (6 bases). Germline V gene data show CDR1 as SNHLY and CDR2 as FYNNEI. This CDR3 is built from 16 residues. V lost 6 bases, J lost 3 bases, and 18 bases lay in between.

J is TRBJ2-3 and V is TRBV24-1, with 9 bases that match TRBD1. J gave up 2 bases and V 7 bases, and 6 bases lay outside the gene matches. The CDR3 contains 15 residues. The germline V gene encodes CDR1 KGHDR and CDR2 SFDVKD. The CDR3 spells CATSGGTGYTDTQYF. CDR3 coding DNA: TGTGCCACCAGCGGCGGGACAGGGTACACAGATACGCAGTATTTT.

This clonotype was counted a single time. A much larger clone differs by one base, so this may be a read error. V is TRBV27 and J is TRBJ2-5; 7 nucleotides line up with TRBD2. V lost 7 bases to trimming and J lost 11 bases; unmatched junction nucleotides: 16. The CDR3 loop spans 14 amino acids. The germline gives CDR1 MNHEY, CDR2 SMNVEV (reference sequence). For the CDR3, the DNA is TGTGCCAGCACCCCTGGACTAGTGGTTAATGAGCAGTACTTC. Translation gives CASTPGLVVNEQYF.

This clonotype turned up a few times. V usage is TRBV12-3 or TRBV12-4 and J usage is TRBJ2-7; possible D gene TRBD2, 5 bases. The V and J ends lost 9 bases and 4 bases respectively, with 16 bases between them. The CDR3 is 13 amino acids. The CDR3 region is CASGALGAYEQYF. Here the CDR3 DNA reads TGTGCCAGTGGTGCGCTGGGAGCTTACGAGCAGTACTTC.

The chain carries TRBV12-3 or TRBV12-4 and TRBJ1-3; the match to TRBD1 covers 10 bases. V lost 6 bases to trimming and J lost 7 bases; unmatched junction nucleotides: 12. The CDR3 has 16 residues. The CDR3 sequence is CASSPEGTGDFNTIYF. As DNA, the CDR3 is TGTGCCAGCAGCCCTGAAGGGACAGGGGACTTTAACACCATATATTTT.

This clonotype was observed once. This sequence joins TRBV12-3 or TRBV12-4 and TRBJ2-7; D gene uncertain. V lost 9 bases and J 2 bases, leaving 14 bases between the germline ends. CDR3 length: 13 residues. In nucleotides, the CDR3 is TGTGCCAGTTCTTTTTTTACCCCCTACGAGCAGTACTTC. Its translation is CASSFFTPYEQYF.

This clonotype was counted a single time. The CDR3 region has the DNA TGTGCCAGCAGCCGGTTGCGGGGGCACGGCACAGATACGCAGTATTTT. Translating gives CASSRLRGHGTDTQYF. V usage is TRBV3-1 and J usage is TRBJ2-3; a possible D gene is TRBD2 (7 bases). The CDR3 contains 16 residues. From germline, CDR1 is LGHDT and CDR2 YNNKEL (reference sequence). The V end was cut by 4 bases, the J end by 1 base, with 15 bases between.

The sample holds many counts of this clonotype. The chain employs TRBV6-5 and TRBJ2-1, with D perhaps matching TRBD1 or TRBD2 (5 bases each). The V gene's germline CDR1 is MNHEY and CDR2 SVGAGI. V was shortened by 10 bases and J by 2 bases, with 18 bases between the two germline ends. This CDR3 is built from 15 residues. As DNA, the CDR3 is TGTGCCACACACCAATTTCCGGGACCCTACAATGAGCAGTTCTTC. It yields the protein CATHQFPGPYNEQFF.